Presented here are 14 T cell receptor beta chains from one specimen sequenced in a study of T cell responses to AZD1222 COVID-19 vaccine. Repertoires were generated with immunoSEQ multiplex PCR, while TCRdb's copy carries only in-frame clones and drops some. Among roughly 80,000 clones listed, around 85% were seen once. Sequenced here: peripheral blood, sampled 28 days after the second AZD1222 dose. These receptor sequences come from an adult who received the AZD1222 COVID-19 vaccine.

The chain links TRBV28 to TRBJ2-3; TRBD2 agrees at 7 bases. Germline loops: CDR1 MDHEN, CDR2 SYDVKM. The CDR3 runs to 19 residues. With 2 bases clipped from V and 4 bases from J, the junction kept 18 bases outside the gene matches. CDR3 in amino acids: CASSLTHTDARGYPDTQYF. CDR3 sequence (DNA): TGTGCCAGCAGTTTAACCCACACGGATGCGCGGGGGTATCCAGATACGCAGTATTTT.

The chain combines TRBV19 with TRBJ1-2; maybe TRBD1 (5 bases). V was trimmed by 6 bases and J by 4 bases, leaving 18 bases between them. CDR1 and CDR2 from the germline V gene are LNHDA and SQIVND (reference sequence). The length of the CDR3 is 15 residues. CDR3 sequence reads: CASSHDFQGRYGYTF. The CDR3 coding sequence is TGTGCCAGTAGCCACGATTTTCAGGGACGCTATGGCTACACCTTC.

The chain links TRBV29-1 to TRBJ1-1; 12 bases agree with TRBD1. The CDR3 contains 13 residues. With V trimmed by 7 bases and J by 5 bases, 5 bases remained unmatched. The V gene's germline CDR1 is SQVTM and CDR2 ANQGSEA. The CDR3 is CSAGQGAGTEAFF. As DNA, the CDR3 is TGCAGCGCGGGACAGGGGGCGGGGACTGAAGCTTTCTTT.

CDR3 sequence reads: CASSRGGLEQYF. The CDR3 DNA follows: TGTGCCAGCAGTAGGGGGGGACTTGAACAGTATTTT. The chain links TRBV28 to TRBJ2-3, with D possibly TRBD2 on 7 matching bases. The CDR3 extends over 12 amino acids. Trimming took 5 bases from V and 12 from J, leaving 15 bases between them. Germline V gene lookup returns CDR1 MDHEN and CDR2 SYDVKM.

This rearrangement joins TRBV7-2 to TRBJ1-3; D may be TRBD1 (5 bases). The CDR3 has 17 amino acids. V lost 1 base and J 2 bases, leaving 15 bases between the germline ends. Germline V CDR1 and CDR2: SGHTA, FQGNSA. The CDR3 region is CASSLGAGRRAGNTIYF. DNA of the CDR3: TGTGCCAGCAGCTTAGGGGCAGGGCGCAGGGCTGGAAACACCATATATTTT.

V and J are TRBV27 and TRBJ1-2, with TRBD1 matching 8 bases. CDR3 length: 13 amino acids. Germline CDR1 and CDR2: MNHEY and SMNVEV (reference sequence). With 4 bases clipped from V and 6 bases from J, the junction kept 4 bases outside the gene matches. The CDR3 loop is CASSYLQGDGYTF. CDR3 in DNA: TGTGCCAGCAGTTATTTACAGGGGGATGGCTACACCTTC.

The V call is TRBV7-2, the J call TRBJ2-7, with TRBD2 matching over 9 bases. This CDR3 spans 15 amino acids. From germline, CDR1 is SGHTA and CDR2 FQGNSA. J lost 2 bases, V lost 4 bases, and 6 bases had no gene match. The CDR3: CASSSMGGGAYEQYF. Written as DNA, the CDR3 is TGTGCCAGCAGCTCCATGGGCGGGGGGGCCTACGAGCAGTACTTC.

The V gene is TRBV5-6, the J gene TRBJ2-3, with D perhaps matching TRBD1 (5 bases). Germline V gene lookup returns CDR1 SGHDT and CDR2 YYEEEE. The CDR3 totals 15 residues. Trimming shortened V by 6 bases and J by 9 bases, and 23 bases separated the two germline ends. The CDR3 spells CASIPTGQGLVTQYF. The CDR3 DNA reads TGTGCCAGCATCCCCACCGGGCAGGGCCTCGTCACGCAGTATTTT.

The chain has TRBV10-3 and TRBJ2-3; no firm D call. Trimming took off 2 bases at V and 0 bases at J, with 6 bases between the two ends. Germline CDR1 ENHRY, CDR2 SYGVKD. The CDR3 extends over 14 amino acids. The CDR3 loop is CAISEVGSTDTQYF. The DNA for the CDR3 is TGTGCCATCAGTGAGGTGGGGAGCACAGATACGCAGTATTTT.

The chain uses TRBV27 and TRBJ2-7; D uncertain. V dropped 6 bases and J dropped 2 bases, with 11 bases sitting between them. The V gene's germline CDR1 is MNHEY and CDR2 SMNVEV (reference sequence). The CDR3 covers 13 residues. The CDR3 bases are TGTGCCAGCAGAAGGACGGCAACCTACGAGCAGTACTTC. Amino acid sequence: CASRRTATYEQYF.

Here the CDR3 reads CASSAMKGQGVSYEQYF. CDR3 bases: TGTGCCAGCAGCGCCATGAAGGGACAGGGGGTTTCCTACGAGCAGTACTTC. V usage is TRBV7-3 and J usage is TRBJ2-7; 11 positions agree with TRBD1. There are 17 residues in the CDR3. Germline V gene data show CDR1 as SGHTA and CDR2 as FQGTGA. V lost 5 bases, J lost 1 base, and 10 bases stayed unmatched. The entire variable domain, with the rest obtained from reference TRBV7-3 and TRBJ2-7, is as follows: GAGVSQTPSNKVTEKGKYVELRCDPISGHTALYWYRQSLGQGPEFLIYFQGTGAADDSGLPNDRFFAVRPEGSVSTLKIQRTERGDSAVYLCASSAMKGQGVSYEQYFGPGTRLTVT.

The J gene is TRBJ2-3, the V gene TRBV18, with D hard to call. V was cut by 0 bases and J by 1 base, with 11 bases left in between. The CDR3 runs to 16 residues. The germline V gene encodes CDR1 KGHSH and CDR2 LQKENI. The DNA for the CDR3 is TGTGCCAGCTCACCACCCCGGGTTAAGGGCACAGATACGCAGTATTTT. This encodes CASSPPRVKGTDTQYF.

V is TRBV3-1 (or the pseudogene TRBV3-2) and J is TRBJ2-7, with 11 bases that match TRBD2. The CDR3 loop spans 15 amino acids. The germline V gene has CDR1 LGHDT and CDR2 YNNKEL (reference sequence). J was trimmed by 4 bases and V by 4 bases; bases with no gene match: 6. The CDR3: CASSLLAGGLYEQYF. The CDR3 DNA is TGTGCCAGCAGCCTCCTAGCGGGGGGACTTTACGAGCAGTACTTC.

This chain links TRBV7-9 with TRBJ1-4; no clear D gene. This CDR3 spans 14 amino acids. V lost 1 base to trimming and J lost 7 bases, with 10 bases between them. The V gene's germline CDR1 is SEHNR and CDR2 FQNEAQ (reference sequence). The CDR3 here is CASSLGADLEKLFF. The DNA of the CDR3 is TGTGCCAGCAGCTTAGGGGCAGATCTTGAAAAACTGTTTTTT.